These T cell receptor beta chains were read from a single sample in a study of T-cell reconstitution after alpha-beta-depleted transplantation in children. Each CDR3 protein is one row after TCRdb ran MiXCR on the PCR reads. The sample lists 190,000 or so distinct CDR3 sequences, approximately 7% seen once, with about 2.9% in the top ten. The sequences come from PBMCs from the stem cell graft donor, collected from the stem cell graft. These receptors originate from a human donor who donated a stem cell graft to a child with Wiskott-Aldrich syndrome. CDR3s leave out the opening cysteine and the closing phenylalanine or tryptophan. Fields, in order: V gene, J gene, CDR3 protein.

V: TRBV18
J: TRBJ2-5
CDR3: ASSFASREGRETQY

V: TRBV5-5
J: TRBJ2-5
CDR3: ASSLRQWVSGGQETQY

V: TRBV5-1
J: TRBJ1-4
CDR3: ASSLDTLWKKLF

V: TRBV7-7
J: TRBJ2-3
CDR3: ASSLRLFTDTQY

V: TRBV20-1
J: TRBJ1-2
CDR3: SASLKGTGYGYT

V: TRBV5-1
J: TRBJ2-1
CDR3: ASSPHIPSGSNEQF

V: TRBV12-3/TRBV12-4
J: TRBJ1-6
CDR3: ASSPPGGLIFTLH

V: TRBV25-1
J: TRBJ2-7
CDR3: ASSEWGGGPLEQY

V: TRBV20-1
J: TRBJ1-1
CDR3: SAQTGDAYTEAF

V: TRBV27
J: TRBJ1-5
CDR3: ASSWGQNNQPQH

V: TRBV29-1
J: TRBJ2-3
CDR3: SVAGGSGISTDTQY

V: TRBV20-1
J: TRBJ2-3
CDR3: SARRTGITDTQY

V: TRBV12-3/TRBV12-4
J: TRBJ2-1
CDR3: ASSHRSLGDNEQF

V: TRBV24-1
J: TRBJ2-3
CDR3: ATSDFRQGATDTQY

V: TRBV24-1
J: TRBJ2-1
CDR3: ATRGQGREQF

V: TRBV20-1
J: TRBJ1-1
CDR3: SATTRGGQGAF

V: TRBV29-1
J: TRBJ2-4
CDR3: DLAGLGSKNIQY

V: TRBV12-3/TRBV12-4
J: TRBJ2-2
CDR3: ASKIKGTGPNTGELF

V: TRBV12-3/TRBV12-4
J: TRBJ2-1
CDR3: ASSLGGRGVYNEQF

V: TRBV15
J: TRBJ2-1
CDR3: ATSRVYGTGEVNEQF

V: TRBV5-1
J: TRBJ2-2
CDR3: ASSLEVVGTYTGELF

V: TRBV6-2/TRBV6-3
J: TRBJ2-5
CDR3: ASSYTGSSGQETQY

V: TRBV28
J: TRBJ2-1
CDR3: ASSLLAGVGDEQF

V: TRBV12-3/TRBV12-4
J: TRBJ2-5
CDR3: ASRLMTDRTETQY

V: TRBV12-3/TRBV12-4
J: TRBJ1-1
CDR3: ASSFPPAVNTEAF

V: TRBV6-2/TRBV6-3
J: TRBJ2-5
CDR3: TSGQQETQY

V: TRBV2
J: TRBJ1-1
CDR3: ASSKSGGTEAF

V: TRBV12-3/TRBV12-4
J: TRBJ2-3
CDR3: ASIERTSGRDTQY

V: TRBV5-1
J: TRBJ1-6
CDR3: ASSPMDRASGTLH

V: TRBV6-5
J: TRBJ2-2
CDR3: ASSYSIKNTGELF

V: TRBV4-1
J: TRBJ1-5
CDR3: ASSQDFNSNQPQH

V: TRBV25-1
J: TRBJ2-7
CDR3: ASSPLEVLSYEQY

V: TRBV4-1
J: TRBJ2-1
CDR3: ASSPTQGEYNEQF